This TCR beta chain appears in the sequencing data of a study of graft-versus-host responses after intestinal transplantation. Across the whole study: Isolated intestinal, liver-intestinal, or multivisceral transplants had been given to the recipients.

A word on this clone: What it recognizes is unknown.

Findings of the study overall: Present in recipient marrow, GvH clones included some that appeared first in ileum or blood.

Profiled with immunoSEQ multiplex PCR; TCRdb holds only in-frame clones, not every one. The sample has about 94,000 clones, 90% to 95% seen once. CDR1 and CDR2 (germline): GTSNPN, SVGIG (reference sequence). The V gene end was trimmed by 1 base and the J gene end by 4 bases; junction bases not matched to a gene: 7. CDR3 length equals 15 residues. The V call is TRBV30, the J call TRBJ2-5; 9 nucleotides agree with TRBD2. The origin of this receptor is a human donor who received an intestinal transplant. The material sequenced was unstimulated CD8+ T cells sorted from spleen or lymph node cells, taken before intestinal transplant. CDR3 amino acids: CAWSEGTSSRETQYF. CDR3 DNA sequence: TGTGCCTGGAGTGAGGGGACTAGCTCCCGAGAGACCCAGTACTTC. The full variable domain, completed using reference TRBV30 and TRBJ2-5, is SQTIHQWPATLVQPVGSPLSLECTVEGTSNPNLYWYRQAAGRGLQLLFYSVGIGQISSEVPQNLSASRPQDRQFILSSKKLLLSDSGFYLCAWSEGTSSRETQYFGPGTRLLVL.